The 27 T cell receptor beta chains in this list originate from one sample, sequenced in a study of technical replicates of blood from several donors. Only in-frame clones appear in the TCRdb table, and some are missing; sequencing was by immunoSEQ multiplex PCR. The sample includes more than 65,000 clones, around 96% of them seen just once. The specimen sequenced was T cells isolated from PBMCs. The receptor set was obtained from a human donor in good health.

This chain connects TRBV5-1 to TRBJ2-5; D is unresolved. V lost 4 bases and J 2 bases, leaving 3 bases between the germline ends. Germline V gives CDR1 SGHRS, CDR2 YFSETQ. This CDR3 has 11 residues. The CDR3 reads CASSQQETQYF. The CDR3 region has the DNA TGCGCCAGCAGCCAACAAGAGACCCAGTACTTC.

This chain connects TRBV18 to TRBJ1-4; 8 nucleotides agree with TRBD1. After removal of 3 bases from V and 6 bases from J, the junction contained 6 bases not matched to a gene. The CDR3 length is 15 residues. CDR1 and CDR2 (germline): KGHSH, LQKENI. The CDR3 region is CASSPTGGVDEKLFF. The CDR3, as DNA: TGTGCCAGCTCACCCACAGGGGGTGTAGATGAAAAACTGTTTTTT. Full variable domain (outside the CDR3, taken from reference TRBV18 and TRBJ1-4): NAGVMQNPRHLVRRRGQEARLRCSPMKGHSHVYWYRQLPEEGLKFMVYLQKENIIDESGMPKERFSAEFPKEGPSILRIQQVVRGDSAAYFCASSPTGGVDEKLFFGSGTQLSVL.

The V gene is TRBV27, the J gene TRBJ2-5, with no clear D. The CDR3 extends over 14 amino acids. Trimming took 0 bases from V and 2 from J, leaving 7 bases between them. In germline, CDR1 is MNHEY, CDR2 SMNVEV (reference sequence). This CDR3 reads CASSLSSRQETQYF. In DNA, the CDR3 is TGTGCCAGCAGTTTATCGAGCAGGCAAGAGACCCAGTACTTC.

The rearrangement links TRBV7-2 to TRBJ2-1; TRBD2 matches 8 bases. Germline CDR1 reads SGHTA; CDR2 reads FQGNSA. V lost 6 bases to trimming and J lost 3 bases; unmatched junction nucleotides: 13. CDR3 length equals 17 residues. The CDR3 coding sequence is TGTGCCAGCAGTTACATTGGGGGAACTAGCGGCTACAATGAGCAGTTCTTC. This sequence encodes CASSYIGGTSGYNEQFF.

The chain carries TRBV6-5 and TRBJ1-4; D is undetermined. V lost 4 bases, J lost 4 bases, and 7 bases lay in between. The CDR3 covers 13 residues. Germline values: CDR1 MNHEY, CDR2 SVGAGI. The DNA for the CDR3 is TGTGCCAGCAGTTCGGGATTTAATGAAAAACTGTTTTTT. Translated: CASSSGFNEKLFF.

The CDR3 region has the DNA TGTGCCATCACCGGGACAGGGGACGAGCAGTACTTC. This sequence encodes CAITGTGDEQYF. This chain connects TRBV10-3 to TRBJ2-7, with 10 positions matching TRBD1. The CDR3 consists of 12 residues. The germline V gene encodes CDR1 ENHRY and CDR2 SYGVKD. The V gene end was trimmed by 7 bases and the J gene end by 5 bases; junction bases not matched to a gene: 2.

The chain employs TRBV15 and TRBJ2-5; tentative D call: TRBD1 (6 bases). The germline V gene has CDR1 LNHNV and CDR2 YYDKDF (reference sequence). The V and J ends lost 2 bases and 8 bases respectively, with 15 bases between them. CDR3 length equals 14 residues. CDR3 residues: CATSRTGISGTQYF. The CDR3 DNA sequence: TGTGCCACCAGCAGAACAGGGATATCCGGTACCCAGTACTTC.

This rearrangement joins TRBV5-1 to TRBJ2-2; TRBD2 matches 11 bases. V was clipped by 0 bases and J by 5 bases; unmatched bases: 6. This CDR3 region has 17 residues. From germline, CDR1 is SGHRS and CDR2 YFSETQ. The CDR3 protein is CASSLVLAGGGTGELFF. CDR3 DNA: TGCGCCAGCAGCTTGGTTCTAGCGGGAGGAGGGACCGGGGAGCTGTTTTTT.

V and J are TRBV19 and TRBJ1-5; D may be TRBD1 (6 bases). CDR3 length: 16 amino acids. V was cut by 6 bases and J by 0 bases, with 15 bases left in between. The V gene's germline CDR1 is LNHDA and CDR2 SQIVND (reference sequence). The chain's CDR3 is CASSVGQPYSNQPQHF. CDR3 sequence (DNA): TGTGCCAGTAGCGTGGGACAACCTTATAGCAATCAGCCCCAGCATTTT.

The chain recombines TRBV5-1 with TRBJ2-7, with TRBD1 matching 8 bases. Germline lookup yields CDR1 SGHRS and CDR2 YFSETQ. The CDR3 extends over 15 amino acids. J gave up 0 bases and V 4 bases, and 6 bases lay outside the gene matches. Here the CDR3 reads CASSPYTGGSYEQYF. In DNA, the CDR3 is TGCGCCAGCAGCCCATACACAGGGGGCTCCTACGAGCAGTACTTC.

The CDR3 protein is CASSPRQGGGNTIYF. The CDR3 DNA reads TGTGCCAGCAGTCCGAGACAGGGAGGAGGAAACACCATATATTTT. The chain links TRBV6-5 to TRBJ1-3; 7 bases match TRBD1. The V gene's germline CDR1 is MNHEY and CDR2 SVGAGI. The V and J ends lost 5 bases and 4 bases, in that order; junction bases with no gene match: 8. CDR3 size: 15 residues.

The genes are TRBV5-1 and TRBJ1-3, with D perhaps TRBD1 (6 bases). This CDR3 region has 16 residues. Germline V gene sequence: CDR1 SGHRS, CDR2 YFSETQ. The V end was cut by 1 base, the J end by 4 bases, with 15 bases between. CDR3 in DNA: TGCGCCAGCAGCTTGACACAGGGACTATACGGAAACACCATATATTTT. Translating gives CASSLTQGLYGNTIYF.

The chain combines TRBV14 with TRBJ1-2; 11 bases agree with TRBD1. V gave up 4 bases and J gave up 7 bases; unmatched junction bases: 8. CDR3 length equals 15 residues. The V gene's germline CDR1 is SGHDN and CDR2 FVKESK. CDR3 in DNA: TGTGCCAGCAGCCTACCGGGACAGGGGGTGTTTGGCTACACCTTC. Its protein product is CASSLPGQGVFGYTF.

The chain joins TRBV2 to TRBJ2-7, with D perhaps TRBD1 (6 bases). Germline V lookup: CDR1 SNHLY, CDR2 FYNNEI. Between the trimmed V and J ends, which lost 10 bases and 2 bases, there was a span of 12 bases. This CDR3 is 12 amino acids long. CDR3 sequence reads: CAMQGGTYEQYF. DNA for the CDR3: TGTGCCATGCAAGGGGGAACCTACGAGCAGTACTTC.

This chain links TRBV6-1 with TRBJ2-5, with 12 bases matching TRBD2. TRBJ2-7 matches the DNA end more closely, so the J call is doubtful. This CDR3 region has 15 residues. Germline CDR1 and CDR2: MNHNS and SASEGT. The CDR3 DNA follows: TGTGCCAGCAGTGAAGGGACTAGCGGGACCGCCGAGCAGTACTTC. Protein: CASSEGTSGTAEQYF.

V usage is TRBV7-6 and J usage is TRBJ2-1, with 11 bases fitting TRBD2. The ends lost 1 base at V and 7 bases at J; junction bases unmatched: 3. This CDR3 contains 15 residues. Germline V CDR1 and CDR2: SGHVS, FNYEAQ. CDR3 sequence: CASSLGSGRGNEQFF. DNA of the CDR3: TGTGCCAGCAGCTTAGGTAGCGGGAGGGGGAATGAGCAGTTCTTC.

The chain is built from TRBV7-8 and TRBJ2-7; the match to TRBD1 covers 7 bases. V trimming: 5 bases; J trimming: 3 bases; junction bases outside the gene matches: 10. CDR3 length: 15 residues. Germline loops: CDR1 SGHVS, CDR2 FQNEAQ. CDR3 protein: CASSASTGSSYEQYF. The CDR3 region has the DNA TGTGCCAGCAGCGCATCGACAGGGTCCAGCTACGAGCAGTACTTC.

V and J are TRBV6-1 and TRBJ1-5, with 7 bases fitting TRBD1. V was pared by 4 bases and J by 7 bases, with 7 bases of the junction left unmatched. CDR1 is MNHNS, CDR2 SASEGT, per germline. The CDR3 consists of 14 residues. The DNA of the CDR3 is TGTGCCAGCAGTGGTCGACAGGGTAGACAGCCCCAGCATTTT. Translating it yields CASSGRQGRQPQHF.

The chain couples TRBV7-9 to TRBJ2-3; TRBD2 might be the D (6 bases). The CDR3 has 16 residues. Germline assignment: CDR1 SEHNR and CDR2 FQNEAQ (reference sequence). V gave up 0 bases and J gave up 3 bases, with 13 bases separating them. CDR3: CASSLALGGWTDTQYF. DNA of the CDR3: TGTGCCAGCAGCTTAGCTTTGGGGGGTTGGACAGATACGCAGTATTTT.

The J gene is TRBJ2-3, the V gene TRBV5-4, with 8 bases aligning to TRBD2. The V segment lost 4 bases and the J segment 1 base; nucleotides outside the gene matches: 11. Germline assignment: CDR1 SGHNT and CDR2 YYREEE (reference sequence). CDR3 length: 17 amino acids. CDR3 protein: CASSLGTSGRGTDTQYF. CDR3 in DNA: TGTGCCAGCAGCCTAGGTACCAGCGGGAGAGGCACAGATACGCAGTATTTT.

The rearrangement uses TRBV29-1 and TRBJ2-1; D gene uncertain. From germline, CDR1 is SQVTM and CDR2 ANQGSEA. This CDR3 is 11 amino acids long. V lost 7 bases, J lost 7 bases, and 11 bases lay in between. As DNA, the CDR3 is TGCAGCGGCGGAGTGGTGAATGAGCAGTTCTTC. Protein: CSGGVVNEQFF.

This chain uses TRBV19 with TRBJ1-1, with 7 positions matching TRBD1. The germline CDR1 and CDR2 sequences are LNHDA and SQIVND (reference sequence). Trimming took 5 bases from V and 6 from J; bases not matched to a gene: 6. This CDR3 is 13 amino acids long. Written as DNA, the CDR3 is TGTGCCAGTAGTGACAGGGAGGTCGCTGAAGCTTTCTTT. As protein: CASSDREVAEAFF. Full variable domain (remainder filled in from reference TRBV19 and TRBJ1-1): DGGITQSPKYLFRKEGQNVTLSCEQNLNHDAMYWYRQDPGQGLRLIYYSQIVNDFQKGDIAEGYSVSREKKESFPLTVTSAQKNPTAFYLCASSDREVAEAFFGQGTRLTVV.

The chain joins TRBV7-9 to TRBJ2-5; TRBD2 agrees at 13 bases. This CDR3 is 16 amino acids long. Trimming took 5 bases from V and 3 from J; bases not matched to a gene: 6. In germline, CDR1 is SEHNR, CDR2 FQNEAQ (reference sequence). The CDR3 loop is CASSRIGLAGEETQYF. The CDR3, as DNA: TGTGCCAGCAGCCGAATCGGACTAGCGGGAGAAGAGACCCAGTACTTC.

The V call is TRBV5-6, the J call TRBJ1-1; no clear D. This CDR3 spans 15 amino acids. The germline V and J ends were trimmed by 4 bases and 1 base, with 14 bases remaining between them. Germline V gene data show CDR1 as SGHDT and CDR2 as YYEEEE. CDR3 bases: TGTGCCAGCAGCCTAGGTTACGGCTCGAACACTGAAGCTTTCTTT. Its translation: CASSLGYGSNTEAFF.

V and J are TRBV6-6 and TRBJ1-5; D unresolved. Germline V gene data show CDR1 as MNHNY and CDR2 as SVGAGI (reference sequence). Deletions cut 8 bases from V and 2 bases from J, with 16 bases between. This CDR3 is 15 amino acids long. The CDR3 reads CASAQDGEGNQPQHF. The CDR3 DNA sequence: TGTGCCAGCGCACAAGACGGGGAAGGCAATCAGCCCCAGCATTTT.

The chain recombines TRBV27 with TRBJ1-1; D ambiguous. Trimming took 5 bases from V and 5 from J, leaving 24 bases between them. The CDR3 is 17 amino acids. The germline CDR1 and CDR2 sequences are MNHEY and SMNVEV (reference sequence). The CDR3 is CASSPFGVGLLVTEAFF. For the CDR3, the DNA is TGTGCCAGCAGTCCATTCGGCGTAGGATTGCTAGTAACTGAAGCTTTCTTT.

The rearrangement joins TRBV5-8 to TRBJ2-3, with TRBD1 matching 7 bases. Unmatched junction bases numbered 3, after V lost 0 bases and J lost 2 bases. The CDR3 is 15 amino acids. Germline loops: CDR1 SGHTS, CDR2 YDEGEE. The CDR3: CASSLGTGNTDTQYF. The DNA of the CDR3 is TGTGCCAGCAGCTTGGGGACAGGAAACACAGATACGCAGTATTTT.